This entry features one T cell receptor (beta chain) sequence. As yet, its antigen is unknown. Other DNA sequences of this sample code for an identical CDR3. The data belong to a study of T cell responses to AZD1222 COVID-19 vaccine. Points from the study as a whole: Only a handful of AZD1222 recipients, several in all, had baseline seropositivity. Possibly, clonal diversity was underestimated; donors were largely white British and included more females. Close to half of all spike-specific TCRs reportedly target regions of the variants that are unmutated. Spike regions recognized by vaccine-associated CD4 TCRs spanned the protein, led by 160-218 and 743-854.

Profiling relied on immunoSEQ multiplex PCR, and the TCRdb table lists in-frame clones only, not all of them. The sample records roughly 76,000 clones, roughly 85% being singletons. The germline V and J ends were trimmed by 1 base and 0 bases, with 3 bases remaining between them. The CDR3 has 13 residues. Per germline, CDR1 KGHSY and CDR2 FQNENV. J is TRBJ1-1 and V is TRBV16; D is unresolved. The clonotype was recovered from an adult in good health. The sequences come from peripheral blood, collected on day 0 of AZD1222 vaccination. The CDR3 is CASSQLVNTEAFF. The CDR3 DNA reads TGTGCCAGCAGCCAATTAGTGAACACTGAAGCTTTCTTT.